This entry lists 26 T cell receptor beta chains sequenced from one sample in a study of blood T cell repertoires in COVID-19. The method was immunoSEQ multiplex PCR; TCRdb's version includes in-frame clones alone and lacks a portion of them. The data contain fewer than 250,000 clones, 70% to 90% of them singletons. The specimen sequenced was PBMCs or T cells enriched from blood (not recorded which). All receptors come from a man aged 25 to 40 who had recovered from COVID-19.

The chain employs TRBV18 and TRBJ1-2, with D possibly TRBD1 on 6 matching bases. The CDR3 contains 13 residues. Trimming shortened V by 3 bases and J by 6 bases, and 11 bases separated the two germline ends. The germline CDR1 and CDR2 sequences are KGHSH and LQKENI. The CDR3 loop reads CASSPTYRDGYTF. The CDR3 DNA reads as TGTGCCAGCTCACCTACTTACAGGGATGGCTACACCTTC.

V and J are TRBV5-1 and TRBJ2-7; possibly TRBD2 for D (6 bases). With 5 bases removed from V and 2 bases from J, the gap between germline ends came to 17 bases. Germline V gene lookup returns CDR1 SGHRS and CDR2 YFSETQ. This CDR3 is 15 amino acids long. Here the CDR3 reads CASRGIAAATYEQYF. The CDR3, as DNA: TGCGCCAGCAGGGGGATAGCGGCCGCAACCTACGAGCAGTACTTC.

The chain couples TRBV11-2 to TRBJ2-1; possible D gene TRBD2, 6 bases. The CDR3 runs 15 residues. Trimming left V 1 base short and J 4 bases short, with 11 bases between. CDR1 is SGHAT, CDR2 FQNNGV, per germline. CDR3 amino acids: CASSLAGVLYNEQFF. The CDR3 DNA reads as TGTGCCAGCAGCTTAGCGGGAGTCTTGTACAATGAGCAGTTCTTC.

The CDR3 region is CASSPRRGLGSSYEQYF. The DNA for the CDR3 is TGTGCCAGCAGCCCCCGGAGGGGACTGGGAAGCTCCTACGAGCAGTACTTC. The chain couples TRBV7-2 to TRBJ2-7, with D possibly matching TRBD2 (6 bases). The germline V gene has CDR1 SGHTA and CDR2 FQGNSA. V gave up 5 bases and J gave up 0 bases, with 20 bases separating them. This CDR3 is built from 17 residues.

The J gene is TRBJ2-5, the V gene TRBV30; D may be TRBD1 (6 bases). CDR1 is GTSNPN and CDR2 is SVGIG in the germline V gene (reference sequence). V shed 1 base and J shed 2 bases, with 14 bases lying between them. The CDR3 sequence is 15 residues long. The CDR3 DNA reads as TGTGCCTGGAGTGGGGGTGGGGGCGGTCAAGAGACCCAGTACTTC. It yields the protein CAWSGGGGGQETQYF.

This clone was recorded once. The chain carries TRBV5-1 and TRBJ2-7, with D possibly matching TRBD1 (5 bases). Germline CDR1 reads SGHRS; CDR2 reads YFSETQ. Trimming removed 1 base at V and 2 bases at J, with 13 bases between. The CDR3 length is 15 residues. CDR3 sequence (DNA): TGCGCCAGCAGCTTGTTGGCAGGGCTGACCTACGAGCAGTACTTC. It encodes CASSLLAGLTYEQYF.

The chain recombines TRBV29-1 with TRBJ1-2; the match to TRBD1 covers 9 bases. Germline trimming cut 5 bases from V and 7 bases from J; bases unmatched to any gene: 11. This CDR3 contains 14 residues. Germline V gene data show CDR1 as SQVTM and CDR2 as ANQGSEA. As DNA, the CDR3 is TGCAGCGTTATACGGGGACAGGGTGTATCTGGCTACACCTTC. It translates to CSVIRGQGVSGYTF.

V and J are TRBV5-1 and TRBJ1-1; possibly TRBD1 for D (6 bases). Trimming shortened V by 5 bases and J by 1 base, and 18 bases separated the two germline ends. Per germline, CDR1 SGHRS and CDR2 YFSETQ. This CDR3 spans 16 amino acids. This CDR3 is CASSWGRAGRNTEAFF. The CDR3 DNA follows: TGCGCCAGCAGTTGGGGGCGGGCAGGGAGGAACACTGAAGCTTTCTTT.

The V and J genes are TRBV10-3 and TRBJ2-7; 9 bases fit TRBD2. CDR1 and CDR2 (germline): ENHRY, SYGVKD. With 8 bases clipped from V and 3 bases from J, the junction kept 11 bases outside the gene matches. There are 15 residues in the CDR3. CDR3 amino acids: CAIGRPSGELYEQYF. The CDR3 DNA reads TGTGCCATCGGCCGACCTAGCGGGGAGCTCTACGAGCAGTACTTC.

This clone came up once. V gene TRBV6-5 combines with J gene TRBJ1-1; D remains unclear. This CDR3 spans 11 amino acids. The V gene's germline CDR1 is MNHEY and CDR2 SVGAGI. Trimming stripped 5 bases from V and 5 bases from J, with 6 bases between. The CDR3 DNA is TGTGCCAGCAGTCATCGGACTGAAGCTTTCTTT. Translating gives CASSHRTEAFF.

This clone was counted only a few times. The chain links TRBV6-2 or TRBV6-3 to TRBJ2-5, with D perhaps TRBD1 (8 bases). Trimming pared 5 bases from V and 2 bases from J, leaving 18 bases between. The CDR3 spans 16 residues. The germline V gene encodes CDR1 MNHEY and CDR2 SVGEGT. The CDR3 nucleotides are TGTGCCAGCAGTCAGGGGGCGGGAGAACCTCAAGAGACCCAGTACTTC. It codes for CASSQGAGEPQETQYF.

The chain carries TRBV2 and TRBJ1-1, with TRBD1 matching 11 bases. The CDR3 runs 16 residues. V lost 4 bases, J lost 1 base, and 5 bases stayed unmatched. The germline V gene encodes CDR1 SNHLY and CDR2 FYNNEI. CDR3 bases: TGTGCCAGCAGTGCGGGACAGGGGGTCGCGAACACTGAAGCTTTCTTT. Amino acids: CASSAGQGVANTEAFF.

This chain joins TRBV5-1 and TRBJ2-5; D may be TRBD2 (6 bases). Germline lookup yields CDR1 SGHRS and CDR2 YFSETQ. The CDR3 consists of 15 residues. Trimming took 2 bases from V and 4 from J, leaving 15 bases between them. The CDR3 loop reads CASSFGGNLGETQYF. The CDR3 DNA is TGCGCCAGCAGCTTTGGCGGGAATCTTGGAGAGACCCAGTACTTC.

This clone came up once. The chain links TRBV6-2 or TRBV6-3 to TRBJ1-1; D gene unclear. The CDR3 loop spans 13 amino acids. V dropped 2 bases and J dropped 8 bases, with 12 bases sitting between them. Germline CDR1 is MNHEY and CDR2 is SVGEGT. CDR3 in amino acids: CASSYGRRAEAFF. DNA for the CDR3: TGTGCCAGCAGTTACGGGAGGAGGGCGGAAGCTTTCTTT.

The CDR3 protein is CASSQDFRAPLHF. Here the CDR3 DNA reads TGCGCCAGCAGCCAAGATTTCAGGGCACCCCTCCACTTT. V is TRBV4-1 and J is TRBJ1-6; a weak D match, TRBD1 (5 bases). V lost 0 bases and J lost 11, with 8 bases in between. CDR3 length: 13 residues. Germline values: CDR1 MGHRA, CDR2 YSYEKL.

This rearrangement joins TRBV20-1 to TRBJ1-1; no firm D call. Germline CDR1 DFQATT, CDR2 SNEGSKA (reference sequence). CDR3 size: 11 residues. V lost 1 base, J lost 4 bases, and 4 bases lay in between. CDR3 DNA: TGCAGTGCTAGAGGGGCCACTGAAGCTTTCTTT. It translates to CSARGATEAFF.

A note on this clone: At the DNA level, this CDR3 is encoded by other sequences in the same sample as well. The chain recombines TRBV18 with TRBJ2-3; no clear D gene. V lost 6 bases to trimming and J lost 0 bases, with 4 bases between them. CDR3 length: 12 residues. Germline V CDR1 and CDR2: KGHSH, LQKENI. The CDR3: CASSPSTDTQYF. CDR3 bases: TGTGCCAGCTCCCCTAGCACAGATACGCAGTATTTT.

The chain joins TRBV5-1 to TRBJ2-2, with D perhaps matching TRBD2 (5 bases). This CDR3 region has 16 residues. The germline V gene has CDR1 SGHRS and CDR2 YFSETQ. V lost 5 bases to trimming and J lost 7 bases, with 21 bases between them. The CDR3 spells CASSGSADPKDGELFF. The CDR3 DNA follows: TGCGCCAGCAGTGGGAGCGCCGATCCGAAGGACGGGGAGCTGTTTTTT.

This chain links TRBV7-2 with TRBJ1-2, with 8 bases that match TRBD1. Unmatched junction bases numbered 3, after V lost 5 bases and J lost 7 bases. CDR1 and CDR2 from the germline V gene are SGHTA and FQGNSA. This CDR3 is built from 12 residues. Here the CDR3 DNA reads TGTGCCAGCAGCACCGGACAGGGTGGCTACACCTTC. Its translation is CASSTGQGGYTF.

This chain connects TRBV27 to TRBJ1-6; maybe TRBD1 (6 bases). CDR3 length: 15 residues. V was trimmed by 6 bases and J by 10 bases, leaving 19 bases between them. The germline CDR1 and CDR2 sequences are MNHEY and SMNVEV (reference sequence). In DNA, the CDR3 is TGTGCCAGCAGATTAGGGGGGAGGTTCGGGTCACCCCTCCACTTT. This sequence encodes CASRLGGRFGSPLHF.

The genes are TRBV3-1 (or the pseudogene TRBV3-2) and TRBJ2-7; D may be TRBD1 (5 bases). V was cut by 4 bases and J by 3 bases, with 10 bases left in between. This CDR3 region has 13 residues. CDR1 and CDR2 (germline): LGHDT, YNNKEL (reference sequence). The CDR3 here is CASSPGHIYEQYF. CDR3 coding DNA: TGTGCCAGCAGCCCCGGACATATCTACGAGCAGTACTTC.

V is TRBV27 and J is TRBJ2-3; D might be TRBD1 (6 bases). CDR1 is MNHEY and CDR2 is SMNVEV in the germline V gene (reference sequence). The ends were cut back, 4 bases at V and 1 base at J, with 12 bases in the middle. CDR3 length: 15 residues. The CDR3 reads CASSSTGWGTDTQYF. CDR3 nucleotide sequence: TGTGCCAGCAGTTCCACAGGGTGGGGCACAGATACGCAGTATTTT.

This chain uses TRBV6-5 with TRBJ1-4; D is perhaps TRBD1 (5 bases). V gave up 5 bases and J gave up 0 bases, with 7 bases separating them. Per germline, CDR1 MNHEY and CDR2 SVGAGI. The CDR3 is 14 residues long. The CDR3 protein is CASSLTATNEKLFF. CDR3 nucleotides: TGTGCCAGCAGTCTGACAGCAACTAATGAAAAACTGTTTTTT.

The V gene is TRBV7-9, the J gene TRBJ1-4; D unresolved. In germline, CDR1 is SEHNR, CDR2 FQNEAQ (reference sequence). The CDR3 totals 14 residues. The V end lost 0 bases, the J end lost 8 bases, and 10 bases lay between the germline ends. The CDR3 here is CASSLAGVREKLFF. DNA of the CDR3: TGTGCCAGCAGCTTAGCGGGAGTAAGGGAAAAACTGTTTTTT.

The rearrangement joins TRBV27 to TRBJ2-2; 12 nucleotides align to TRBD2. The CDR3 loop spans 19 amino acids. CDR1 is MNHEY and CDR2 is SMNVEV in the germline V gene (reference sequence). Trimming removed 7 bases from V and 5 bases from J; junction bases left unmatched: 17. In DNA form, the CDR3 reads TGTGCCAGCACCCGATTTGAAGAGACTAGCGGGAGATGGACCGGGGAGCTGTTTTTT. Protein: CASTRFEETSGRWTGELFF.

A single count supports this clone. The germline gene is not matched at one end of the junction; a read error may be the cause. The rearrangement links TRBV3-1 (or the pseudogene TRBV3-2) to TRBJ2-7; 8 bases match TRBD2. Germline values: CDR1 LGHDT, CDR2 YNNKEL (reference sequence). The CDR3 has 16 amino acids. Here the CDR3 reads CASSQDPTGAGDAENF. In DNA, the CDR3 is TGTGCCAGCAGCCAAGATCCCACCGGAGCGGGGGACGCCGAGAACTTC.